This T cell receptor beta chain was profiled in a study of shared clonotypes between healthy human individuals. Trimming took 6 bases from V and 5 from J; bases not matched to a gene: 11. This CDR3 region has 16 residues. Germline V gives CDR1 SGHVS, CDR2 FNYEAQ. The table came from immunoSEQ multiplex PCR; TCRdb's copy has only in-frame clones and leaves some out. The sample holds 550,000 to 600,000 clones, just over 75% seen once. The sequence derives from a woman aged 40-49 years in good health. Some clones in this sample may be carry-over from other donors' samples. Sequencing was performed on PBMCs. This chain uses TRBV7-6 with TRBJ2-1; the match to TRBD2 covers 9 bases. The CDR3 spells CASSFTGTSPDNEQFF. CDR3 DNA sequence: TGTGCCAGCAGTTTTACCGGGACTAGCCCCGACAATGAGCAGTTCTTC.